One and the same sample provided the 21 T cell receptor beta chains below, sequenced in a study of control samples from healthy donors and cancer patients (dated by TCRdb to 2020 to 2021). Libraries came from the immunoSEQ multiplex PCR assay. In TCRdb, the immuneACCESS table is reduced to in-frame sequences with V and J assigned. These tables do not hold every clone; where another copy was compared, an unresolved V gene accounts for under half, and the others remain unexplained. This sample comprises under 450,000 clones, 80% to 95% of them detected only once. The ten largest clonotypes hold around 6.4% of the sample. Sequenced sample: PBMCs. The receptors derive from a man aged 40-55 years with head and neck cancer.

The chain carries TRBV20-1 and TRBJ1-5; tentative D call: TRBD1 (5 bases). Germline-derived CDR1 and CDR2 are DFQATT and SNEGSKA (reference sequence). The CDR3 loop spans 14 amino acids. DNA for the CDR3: TGCAGCGCGAGTGGGGGGGGAATAAATCAGCCCCAGCATTTT. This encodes CSASGGGINQPQHF.

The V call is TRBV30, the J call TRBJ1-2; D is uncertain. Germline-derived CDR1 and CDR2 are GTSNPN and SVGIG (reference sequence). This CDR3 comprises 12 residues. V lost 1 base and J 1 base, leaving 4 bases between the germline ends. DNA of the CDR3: TGTGCCTGGAGTGACAGTAACTATGGCTACACCTTC. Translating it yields CAWSDSNYGYTF.

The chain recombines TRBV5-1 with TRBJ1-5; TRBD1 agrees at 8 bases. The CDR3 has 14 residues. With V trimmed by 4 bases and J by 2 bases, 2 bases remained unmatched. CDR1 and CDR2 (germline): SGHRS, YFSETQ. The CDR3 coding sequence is TGCGCCAGCAGCCCGGGACAGGGCAATCAGCCCCAGCATTTT. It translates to CASSPGQGNQPQHF. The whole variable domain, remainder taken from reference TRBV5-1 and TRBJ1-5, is KAGVTQTPRYLIKTRGQQVTLSCSPISGHRSVSWYQQTPGQGLQFLFEYFSETQRNKGNFPGRFSGRQFSNSRSEMNVSTLELGDSALYLCASSPGQGNQPQHFGDGTRLSIL.

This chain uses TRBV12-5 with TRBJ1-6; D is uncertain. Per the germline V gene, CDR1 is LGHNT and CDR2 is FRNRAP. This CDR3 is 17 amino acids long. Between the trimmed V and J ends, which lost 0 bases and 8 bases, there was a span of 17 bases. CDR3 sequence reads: CASGLVMWPAGDSPLHF. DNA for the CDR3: TGTGCTAGTGGTTTGGTAATGTGGCCTGCCGGGGATTCACCCCTCCACTTT.

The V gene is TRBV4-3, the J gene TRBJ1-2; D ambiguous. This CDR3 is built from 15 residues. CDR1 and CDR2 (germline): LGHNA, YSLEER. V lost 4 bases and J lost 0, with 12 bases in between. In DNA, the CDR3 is TGCGCCAGCAGCCTGTCCTGGGCCTCTAACTATGGCTACACCTTC. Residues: CASSLSWASNYGYTF.

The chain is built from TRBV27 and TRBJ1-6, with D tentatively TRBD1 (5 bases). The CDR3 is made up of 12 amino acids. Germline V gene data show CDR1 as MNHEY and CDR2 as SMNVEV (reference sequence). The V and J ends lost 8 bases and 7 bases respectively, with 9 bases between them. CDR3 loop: CASGRQNSPLHF. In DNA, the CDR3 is TGTGCCAGCGGTAGACAGAATTCACCCCTCCACTTT.

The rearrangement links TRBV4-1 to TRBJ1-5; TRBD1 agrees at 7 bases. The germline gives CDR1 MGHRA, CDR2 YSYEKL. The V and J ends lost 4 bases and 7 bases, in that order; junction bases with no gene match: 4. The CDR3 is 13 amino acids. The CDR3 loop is CASSPNRGQPQHF. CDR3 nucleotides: TGCGCCAGCAGCCCAAACAGGGGACAGCCCCAGCATTTT.

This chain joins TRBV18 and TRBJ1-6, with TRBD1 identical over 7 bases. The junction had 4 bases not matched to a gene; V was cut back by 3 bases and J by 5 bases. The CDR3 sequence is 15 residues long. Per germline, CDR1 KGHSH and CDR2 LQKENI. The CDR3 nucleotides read TGTGCCAGCTCACCGGAGACAGGGCATAATTCACCCCTCCACTTT. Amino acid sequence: CASSPETGHNSPLHF.

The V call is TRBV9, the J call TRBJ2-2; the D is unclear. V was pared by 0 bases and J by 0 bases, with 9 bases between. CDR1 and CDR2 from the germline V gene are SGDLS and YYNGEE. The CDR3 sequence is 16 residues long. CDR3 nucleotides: TGTGCCAGCAGCGTAGTGGGCGGTTCGAACACCGGGGAGCTGTTTTTT. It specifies CASSVVGGSNTGELFF.

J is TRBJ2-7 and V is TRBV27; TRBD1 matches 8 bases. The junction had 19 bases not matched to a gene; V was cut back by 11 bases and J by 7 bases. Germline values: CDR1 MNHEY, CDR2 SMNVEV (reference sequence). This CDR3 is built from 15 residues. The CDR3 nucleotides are TGTGCCGGCACCCTCTTTCGTCAGGGGGCCGTTGAGCAGTACTTC. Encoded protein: CAGTLFRQGAVEQYF.

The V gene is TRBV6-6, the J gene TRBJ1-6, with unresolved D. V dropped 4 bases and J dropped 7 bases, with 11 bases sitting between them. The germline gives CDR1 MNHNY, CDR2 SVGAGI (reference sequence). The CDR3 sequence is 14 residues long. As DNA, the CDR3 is TGTGCCAGCAGTTCCCCCGGGTTCAATTCACCCCTCCACTTT. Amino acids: CASSSPGFNSPLHF.

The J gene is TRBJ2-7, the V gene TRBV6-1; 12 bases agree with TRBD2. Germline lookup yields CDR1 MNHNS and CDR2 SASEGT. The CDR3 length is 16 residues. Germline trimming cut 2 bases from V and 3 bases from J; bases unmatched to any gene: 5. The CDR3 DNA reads TGTGCCAGCAGTGAACCCCGACTAGCGGGAGTCTACGAGCAGTACTTC. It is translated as CASSEPRLAGVYEQYF.

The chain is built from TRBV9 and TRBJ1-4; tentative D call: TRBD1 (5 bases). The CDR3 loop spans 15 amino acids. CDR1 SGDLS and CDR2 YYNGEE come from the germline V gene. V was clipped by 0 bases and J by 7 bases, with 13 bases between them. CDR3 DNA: TGTGCCAGCAGCGTAGAGGGGCGCGGTGGTGAAAAACTGTTTTTT. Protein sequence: CASSVEGRGGEKLFF.

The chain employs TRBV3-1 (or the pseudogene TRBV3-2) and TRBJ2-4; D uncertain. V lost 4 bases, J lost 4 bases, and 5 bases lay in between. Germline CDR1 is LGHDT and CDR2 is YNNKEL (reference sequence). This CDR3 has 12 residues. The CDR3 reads CASSPGKNIQYF. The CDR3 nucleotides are TGTGCCAGCAGCCCAGGAAAAAACATTCAGTACTTC.

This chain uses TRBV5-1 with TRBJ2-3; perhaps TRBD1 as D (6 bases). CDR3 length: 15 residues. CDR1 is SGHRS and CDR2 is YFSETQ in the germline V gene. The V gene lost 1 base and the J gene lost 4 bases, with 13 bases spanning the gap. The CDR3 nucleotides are TGCGCCAGCAGCTTGAGTAGCAGGGGCCCAGATACGCAGTATTTT. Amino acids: CASSLSSRGPDTQYF.

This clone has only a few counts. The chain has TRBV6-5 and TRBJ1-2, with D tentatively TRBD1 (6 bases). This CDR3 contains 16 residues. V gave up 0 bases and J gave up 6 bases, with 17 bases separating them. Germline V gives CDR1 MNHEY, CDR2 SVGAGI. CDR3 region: CASSYSQGKFTNGYTF. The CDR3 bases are TGTGCCAGCAGTTACTCCCAGGGGAAGTTTACAAATGGCTACACCTTC.

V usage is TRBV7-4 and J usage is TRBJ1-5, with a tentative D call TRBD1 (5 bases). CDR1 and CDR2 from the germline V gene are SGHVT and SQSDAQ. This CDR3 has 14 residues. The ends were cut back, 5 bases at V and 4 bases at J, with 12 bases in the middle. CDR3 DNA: TGTGCCAGCAGCCCCGGGGCACGAAATCAGCCCCAGCATTTT. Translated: CASSPGARNQPQHF.

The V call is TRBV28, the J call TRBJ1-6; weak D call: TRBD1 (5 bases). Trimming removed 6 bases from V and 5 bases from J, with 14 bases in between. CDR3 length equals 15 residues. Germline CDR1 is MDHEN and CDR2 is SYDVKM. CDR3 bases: TGTGCCAGCAGGGCGCCAGGGATAGATAATTCACCCCTCCACTTT. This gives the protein CASRAPGIDNSPLHF. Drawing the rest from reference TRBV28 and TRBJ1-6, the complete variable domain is DVKVTQSSRYLVKRTGEKVFLECVQDMDHENMFWYRQDPGLGLRLIYFSYDVKMKEKGDIPEGYSVSREKKERFSLILESASTNQTSMYLCASRAPGIDNSPLHFGNGTRLTVT.

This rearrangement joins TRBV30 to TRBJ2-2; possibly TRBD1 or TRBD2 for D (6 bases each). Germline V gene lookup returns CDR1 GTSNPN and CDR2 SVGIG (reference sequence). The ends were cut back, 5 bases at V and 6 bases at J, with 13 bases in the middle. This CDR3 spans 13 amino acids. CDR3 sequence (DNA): TGTGCCTGGGGGGCGAGGGGGGCCGGGGAGCTGTTTTTT. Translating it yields CAWGARGAGELFF.

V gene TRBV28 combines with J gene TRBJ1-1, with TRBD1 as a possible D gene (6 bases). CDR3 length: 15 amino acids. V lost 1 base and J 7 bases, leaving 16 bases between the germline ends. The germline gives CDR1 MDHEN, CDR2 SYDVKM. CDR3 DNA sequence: TGTGCCAGCAGTTTATCCCTGGACAGATTACTTGAAGCTTTCTTT. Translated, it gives CASSLSLDRLLEAFF.

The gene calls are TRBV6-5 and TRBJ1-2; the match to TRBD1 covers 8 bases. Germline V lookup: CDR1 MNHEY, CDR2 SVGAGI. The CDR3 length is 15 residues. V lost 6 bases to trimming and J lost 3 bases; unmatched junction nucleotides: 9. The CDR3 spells CASSEAGQAHYGYTF. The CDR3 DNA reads TGTGCCAGCAGCGAGGCGGGACAGGCGCACTATGGCTACACCTTC.